The 32 T cell receptor beta chains reported below all come from one sample, sequenced in a study of blood T cells in healthy people across ages (dated by TCRdb to about 2015). Receptors were amplified or captured by 5' RACE. This sample was sequenced with an Illumina HiSeq 2500. A second PCR of roughly 7 to 11 cycles was performed with a sample-barcoded 5' primer and a J-beta primer mix. In-frame beta chains were kept once TCRdb had trimmed the public reads at Q25 with fastp and called clones with MiXCR. Merged by CDR3 protein, the rows form single entries marked with the most common genes and DNA. The sample table lists some 920,000 distinct CDR3 sequences, approximately 50% of them with a count of one. 20% to 25% of the sample belongs to the ten largest clones. Sequencing was carried out using blood. The source is a woman aged 55-70 years in good health.

The genes are TRBV10-2 and TRBJ2-3, with D perhaps matching TRBD2 (6 bases). Trimming cost V 3 bases and J 2 bases, with 9 bases left between them. This CDR3 comprises 14 residues. CDR1 is WSHSY, CDR2 SAAADI, per germline. The DNA of the CDR3 is TGCGCCAGCAGTGAAAGCGGGCTCACAGATACGCAGTATTTT. It specifies CASSESGLTDTQYF.

The V call is TRBV12-3 or TRBV12-4, the J call TRBJ1-2; D unresolved. Trimming took off 3 bases at V and 6 bases at J, with 5 bases between the two ends. This CDR3 contains 11 residues. This CDR3 is CASSFRHGYTF. CDR3 in DNA: TGTGCCAGCAGTTTTAGGCATGGCTACACCTTC.

This clonotype was picked up a small number of times. The rearrangement uses TRBV28 and TRBJ2-4; 11 bases align to TRBD2. Judging by the DNA end, TRBJ2-7 fits better; the J call may be wrong. The CDR3 is 16 residues long. Germline V CDR1 and CDR2: MDHEN, SYDVKM. CDR3 protein: CASSLTGTSGSYEQYF. The CDR3 nucleotides read TGTGCCAGCAGTTTAACCGGGACTAGCGGATCCTACGAGCAGTACTTC.

V and J are TRBV11-2 and TRBJ1-1; tentatively, D is TRBD1 (5 bases). V gave up 1 base and J gave up 7 bases, with 16 bases separating them. Germline loops: CDR1 SGHAT, CDR2 FQNNGV. The CDR3 extends over 15 amino acids. CDR3 sequence: CASSLVVVAGGEAFF. CDR3 coding DNA: TGTGCCAGCAGCTTAGTCGTGGTAGCCGGGGGTGAAGCTTTCTTT. The variable domain in full, with the rest retrieved from reference TRBV11-2 and TRBJ1-1, is EAGVAQSPRYKIIEKRQSVAFWCNPISGHATLYWYQQILGQGPKLLIQFQNNGVVDDSQLPKDRFSAERLKGVDSTLKIQPAKLEDSAVYLCASSLVVVAGGEAFFGQGTRLTVV.

This clonotype was seen more than once but under ten times. V is TRBV7-2 and J is TRBJ1-2; D is perhaps TRBD1 (6 bases). Germline V gene lookup returns CDR1 SGHTA and CDR2 FQGNSA. V lost 3 bases and J lost 0, with 11 bases in between. The CDR3 is 15 amino acids. CDR3 nucleotides: TGTGCCAGCAGCTTGGGAGGGGGAGCTAACTATGGCTACACCTTC. Its protein is CASSLGGGANYGYTF.

The chain uses TRBV12-3 or TRBV12-4 and TRBJ1-5; D is ambiguous. V lost 0 bases to trimming and J lost 4 bases, with 7 bases between them. This CDR3 contains 14 residues. CDR3 region: CASSLATVNQPQHF. Here the CDR3 DNA reads TGTGCCAGCAGTTTAGCGACTGTTAATCAGCCCCAGCATTTT.

V gene TRBV7-9 combines with J gene TRBJ1-2; 8 positions match TRBD1. Germline CDR1 and CDR2: SEHNR and FQNEAQ (reference sequence). J was trimmed by 4 bases and V by 5 bases; bases with no gene match: 9. The CDR3 is made up of 15 amino acids. The CDR3 protein is CASSPLSDRAYGYTF. The CDR3 nucleotides are TGTGCCAGCAGCCCACTTTCGGACAGGGCCTATGGCTACACCTTC.

In this sample, this clonotype turned up many times. The J gene is TRBJ2-7, the V gene TRBV4-1, with TRBD1 as a possible D gene (5 bases). The CDR3 has 14 amino acids. Between the trimmed V and J ends, which lost 4 bases and 3 bases, there was a span of 13 bases. CDR1 is MGHRA and CDR2 is YSYEKL in the germline V gene. CDR3 region: CASSPATVDYEQYF. The DNA for the CDR3 is TGCGCCAGCAGCCCTGCGACAGTAGACTACGAGCAGTACTTC.

This clonotype was recorded at least ten times. The rearrangement links TRBV7-2 to TRBJ1-4; no clear D gene. The CDR3 is 12 residues long. V was clipped by 3 bases and J by 10 bases, with 9 bases between them. CDR1 and CDR2 (germline): SGHTA, FQGNSA. The CDR3 region has the DNA TGTGCCAGCAGCTTTTATGACGGAAAACTGTTTTTT. It codes for CASSFYDGKLFF. Drawing the rest from reference TRBV7-2 and TRBJ1-4, the complete variable domain is GAGVSQSPSNKVTEKGKDVELRCDPISGHTALYWYRQSLGQGLEFLIYFQGNSAPDKSGLPSDRFSAERTGGSVSTLTIQRTQQEDSAVYLCASSFYDGKLFFGSGTQLSVL.

This clonotype was detected only a few times. This rearrangement joins TRBV4-1 to TRBJ2-5; TRBD2 agrees at 9 bases. Per germline, CDR1 MGHRA and CDR2 YSYEKL. CDR3 length equals 15 residues. The V gene end was trimmed by 6 bases and the J gene end by 5 bases; junction bases not matched to a gene: 10. The CDR3 loop reads CASRSGVAGVETQYF. CDR3 nucleotides: TGCGCCAGCAGGTCGGGGGTAGCGGGAGTCGAGACCCAGTACTTC.

Only a few counts were recorded for this clonotype. The CDR3 nucleotides read TGCAGTGCCGACAGGGGGCTCGCAGATACGCAGTATTTT. Residues: CSADRGLADTQYF. The chain employs TRBV20-1 and TRBJ2-3, with 10 bases matching TRBD1. The CDR3 length is 13 residues. The V segment lost 6 bases and the J segment 4 bases; nucleotides outside the gene matches: 4. Germline values: CDR1 DFQATT, CDR2 SNEGSKA (reference sequence).

The chain joins TRBV28 to TRBJ1-1; TRBD1 matches 10 bases. The length of the CDR3 is 15 residues. Germline values: CDR1 MDHEN, CDR2 SYDVKM. The V gene end was trimmed by 2 bases and the J gene end by 5 bases; junction bases not matched to a gene: 5. CDR3: CASSLLDRGLTEAFF. The CDR3 bases are TGTGCCAGCAGTTTACTGGACAGGGGGTTGACTGAAGCTTTCTTT.

This clonotype has a handful of counts. The chain recombines TRBV27 with TRBJ2-3; D gene unclear. CDR1 is MNHEY, CDR2 SMNVEV, per germline (reference sequence). V was cut by 2 bases and J by 5 bases, with 8 bases left in between. The length of the CDR3 is 13 residues. Here the CDR3 DNA reads TGTGCCAGCAGTTTAATTTCGGTAGATACGCAGTATTTT. Its translation is CASSLISVDTQYF.

The chain recombines TRBV4-1 with TRBJ2-7; D call uncertain. V was clipped by 1 base and J by 2 bases, with 9 bases between them. This CDR3 has 14 residues. From germline, CDR1 is MGHRA and CDR2 YSYEKL. CDR3 in amino acids: CASSQGLIAYEQYF. The DNA of the CDR3 is TGCGCCAGCAGCCAAGGACTGATTGCCTACGAGCAGTACTTC.

This clonotype appeared many times. The rearrangement links TRBV6-6 to TRBJ2-3, with unresolved D. V was pared by 6 bases and J by 2 bases, with 6 bases between. The CDR3 consists of 12 residues. Looked up from germline, CDR1 is MNHNY and CDR2 is SVGAGI (reference sequence). The CDR3 region is CASRSLTDTQYF. The CDR3 coding sequence is TGTGCCAGCAGATCACTCACAGATACGCAGTATTTT.

This sequence joins TRBV10-3 and TRBJ2-4, with TRBD2 identical over 14 bases. The J call may be wrong; the DNA end is better matched by TRBJ2-7. CDR1 ENHRY and CDR2 SYGVKD come from the germline V gene. The CDR3 has 17 amino acids. The CDR3 loop is CAISVSPGTSGRGEQYF. The CDR3 DNA follows: TGTGCCATCAGTGTGTCCCCCGGGACTAGCGGGAGAGGCGAGCAGTACTTC.

CDR3 residues: CSAASGRVSDTQYF. The CDR3 nucleotides read TGCAGTGCTGCTAGCGGGAGGGTCTCAGATACGCAGTATTTT. The chain recombines TRBV20-1 with TRBJ2-3, with 12 positions matching TRBD2. The germline CDR1 and CDR2 sequences are DFQATT and SNEGSKA (reference sequence). J was trimmed by 4 bases and V by 5 bases; bases with no gene match: 4. The CDR3 has 14 residues.

As for this clonotype: One end of the junction varies from germline; a read error may be responsible. This sequence joins TRBV7-9 and TRBJ2-1; D assignment may be TRBD1 or TRBD2 (5 bases each). CDR1 SEHNR and CDR2 FQNEAQ come from the germline V gene (reference sequence). This CDR3 comprises 14 residues. The CDR3: CANSLPGPGNEQFF. CDR3 bases: TGTGCCAACAGCTTACCGGGACCGGGGAATGAGCAGTTCTTC.

Note on this clonotype: The junction does not match germline at one end; this may be a read error. The chain links TRBV29-1 to TRBJ2-3; possible D gene TRBD1, 6 bases. Germline V gene data show CDR1 as SQVTM and CDR2 as ANQGSEA. The CDR3 extends over 13 amino acids. The CDR3 reads CSVAPGGTDTRYF. The DNA for the CDR3 is TGCAGCGTTGCACCTGGGGGCACAGATACGCGGTATTTT.

CDR3 bases: TGCGCCAGCAGCCAACCTAACAGGGGACGCCTCTACGAGCAGTACTTC. Amino acids: CASSQPNRGRLYEQYF. The chain carries TRBV4-1 and TRBJ2-7, with 7 bases matching TRBD1. Germline V lookup: CDR1 MGHRA, CDR2 YSYEKL. Losses at the gene ends were 2 bases for V and 3 bases for J; bases not matched to a gene: 10. This CDR3 region has 16 residues.

This clonotype showed up many times. The V gene is TRBV29-1, the J gene TRBJ2-1; the D gene is possibly TRBD1 (5 bases). This CDR3 is 11 amino acids long. V lost 4 bases and J 6 bases, leaving 7 bases between the germline ends. Germline CDR1 reads SQVTM; CDR2 reads ANQGSEA. As DNA, the CDR3 is TGCAGCGTTGGTAGGGGCAATGAGCAGTTCTTC. This translates into CSVGRGNEQFF.

J is TRBJ1-4 and V is TRBV3-1; no clear D gene. The CDR3 is 11 amino acids. Looked up from germline, CDR1 is LGHDT and CDR2 is YNNKEL (reference sequence). The germline V and J ends were trimmed by 5 bases and 10 bases, with 8 bases remaining between them. The DNA for the CDR3 is TGTGCCAGCAGCGGACTCCGAAAACTGTTTTTT. Residues: CASSGLRKLFF.

This clonotype was detected only a few times. V is TRBV30 and J is TRBJ1-4; D unclear. The CDR3 contains 13 residues. The germline V gene encodes CDR1 GTSNPN and CDR2 SVGIG (reference sequence). V dropped 2 bases and J dropped 10 bases, with 14 bases sitting between them. For the CDR3, the DNA is TGTGCCTGGAGTCTGAGTGGGCGCGGAAAACTGTTTTTT. This encodes CAWSLSGRGKLFF. Filled out from reference TRBV30 and TRBJ1-4, the complete variable domain reads SQTIHQWPATLVQPVGSPLSLECTVEGTSNPNLYWYRQAAGRGLQLLFYSVGIGQISSEVPQNLSASRPQDRQFILSSKKLLLSDSGFYLCAWSLSGRGKLFFGSGTQLSVL.

The V call is TRBV11-1, the J call TRBJ2-5; D is uncertain. CDR1 is SGHAT and CDR2 is FQDESV in the germline V gene (reference sequence). The CDR3 extends over 15 amino acids. Deletions cut 1 base from V and 2 bases from J, with 11 bases between. CDR3 sequence reads: CASSLEFTDQETQYF. The CDR3, as DNA: TGTGCCAGCAGCTTAGAGTTTACCGATCAAGAGACCCAGTACTTC.

V is TRBV6-5 and J is TRBJ2-1; D remains unclear. Germline V lookup: CDR1 MNHEY, CDR2 SVGAGI. The CDR3 consists of 15 residues. V was pared by 4 bases and J by 10 bases, with 20 bases between. Here the CDR3 reads CASSFGASVLAEQFF. CDR3 DNA sequence: TGTGCCAGCAGTTTTGGCGCTTCGGTTCTTGCGGAGCAGTTCTTC.

The chain carries TRBV28 and TRBJ2-7, with D unclear. The V end was cut by 5 bases, the J end by 3 bases, with 14 bases between. The germline gives CDR1 MDHEN, CDR2 SYDVKM. The CDR3 consists of 14 residues. The CDR3 nucleotides read TGTGCCAGCAGTCCAGGCTCTCAGGTCTACGAGCAGTACTTC. It is translated as CASSPGSQVYEQYF.

Comment on this clonotype: This CDR3 is missing its conserved last phenylalanine or tryptophan, likely due to a read error. No DNA is shown, since the ends of the CDR3 on it are uncertain; the CDR3 is the one TCRdb lists. The chain employs TRBV5-1 and TRBJ2-1; whether TRBD2, the table's D call, matches the DNA was not checked. CDR1 is SGHRS, CDR2 YFSETQ, per germline. The CDR3 is 15 residues long, counting both termini. CDR3 in amino acids: CASSSWSGYNEQFFG.

The chain is built from TRBV6-1 and TRBJ2-1; 9 bases map to TRBD1. V shed 10 bases and J 8 bases; nucleotides not matched to a gene: 15. Germline V gene lookup returns CDR1 MNHNS and CDR2 SASEGT. CDR3 length: 15 residues. Here the CDR3 DNA reads TGTGCCACCAGACGTCCGGGGACAGGGTGGCATGAGCAGTTCTTC. Translating gives CATRRPGTGWHEQFF.

The rearrangement uses TRBV28 and TRBJ1-4; 7 bases line up with TRBD1. Germline V CDR1 and CDR2: MDHEN, SYDVKM. This CDR3 has 16 residues. The J segment lost 5 bases and the V segment lost 2 bases, leaving 8 bases of the junction unmatched. The CDR3 sequence: CASSLRTGLANEKLFF. The CDR3 coding sequence is TGTGCCAGCAGTTTACGGACAGGACTAGCAAATGAAAAACTGTTTTTT. Full variable domain (remainder filled in from reference TRBV28 and TRBJ1-4): DVKVTQSSRYLVKRTGEKVFLECVQDMDHENMFWYRQDPGLGLRLIYFSYDVKMKEKGDIPEGYSVSREKKERFSLILESASTNQTSMYLCASSLRTGLANEKLFFGSGTQLSVL.

V gene TRBV7-2 combines with J gene TRBJ2-7; perhaps D is TRBD1 or TRBD2 (5 bases each). V was trimmed by 8 bases and J by 1 base, leaving 21 bases between them. The CDR3 has 16 amino acids. The germline V gene encodes CDR1 SGHTA and CDR2 FQGNSA. The CDR3 loop reads CASGTLAEGRSYEQYF. The CDR3 bases are TGTGCCAGCGGGACCCTCGCGGAAGGTCGTTCCTACGAGCAGTACTTC.

This chain joins TRBV12-3 or TRBV12-4 and TRBJ2-1, with D possibly being TRBD2 (5 bases). The CDR3 runs 14 residues. The ends were cut back, 5 bases at V and 3 bases at J, with 11 bases in the middle. The CDR3 protein is CASSHPRGYNEQFF. DNA for the CDR3: TGTGCCAGCAGTCACCCACGGGGCTACAATGAGCAGTTCTTC.

The V call is TRBV6-2 or TRBV6-3, the J call TRBJ2-4; D remains unclear. TRBJ2-7 matches the DNA end more closely, so the J call is doubtful. The germline V gene encodes CDR1 MNHEY and CDR2 SVGEGT. The CDR3 runs 12 residues. The CDR3 spells CASIQSSYEQYF. The CDR3 bases are TGTGCCAGCATCCAGAGTAGCTACGAGCAGTACTTC.